Listed below are T cell receptor beta chains from one sample, sequenced in a study of TIL therapy for anti-PD-1-resistant metastatic lung cancer. Some clones are missing from TCRdb's copy, which holds only in-frame ones; the method was immunoSEQ multiplex PCR. The table includes about 53,000 clones, over 70% detected once. The sequenced sample was blood, obtained at baseline. Receptor source: a person aged 25 to 79 with non-small cell lung cancer. Both conserved end residues are part of each CDR3. The D gene is left open where the match is weak. Expanded clones are given a class, and other clones once, few, many or no size at all.

CDR3aa	CDR3nt	v_gene	abundance	j_gene	d_gene
CSVAGLAEETQYF	TGCAGCGTTGCCGGACTAGCGGAAGAGACCCAGTACTTC	TRBV29-1	once	TRBJ2-5	TRBD2
CASGTNQETQYF	TGTGCCAGCGGGACCAACCAAGAGACCCAGTACTTC	TRBV2	once	TRBJ2-5	NA
CATSRRDGQGEREPQHF	TGTGCCACCAGCAGAAGAGATGGGCAGGGGGAACGGGAGCCCCAGCATTTT	TRBV15	NA	TRBJ1-5	TRBD1
CASWTSGSRSYEQYF	TGTGCCAGTTGGACTAGCGGGAGCCGCTCCTACGAGCAGTACTTC	TRBV28	NA	TRBJ2-7	TRBD2
CASSPSQGRGDEKLFF	TGTGCCAGCAGTCCCTCTCAGGGAAGGGGGGATGAAAAACTGTTTTTT	TRBV2	once	TRBJ1-4	NA
CSGGRDAYEQYF	TGCAGCGGGGGGAGGGACGCCTACGAGCAGTACTTC	TRBV29-1	NA	TRBJ2-7	TRBD2
CATSRDSGGPNEKLFF	TGTGCCACCAGCAGAGATTCGGGGGGTCCTAATGAAAAACTGTTTTTT	TRBV15	NA	TRBJ1-4	NA
CASSTGAGVSYEQYF	TGTGCCAGCAGCACGGGGGCGGGGGTTTCCTACGAGCAGTACTTC	TRBV7-2	NA	TRBJ2-7	NA
CASSQYLAGGYNEQFF	TGCGCCAGCAGCCAATACCTAGCGGGAGGATACAATGAGCAGTTCTTC	TRBV4-1	NA	TRBJ2-1	TRBD2
CASSSGQPQHF	TGTGCCAGCAGTTCGGGTCAGCCCCAGCATTTT	TRBV28	few	TRBJ1-5	NA
CASSIFGTGSSNSSYEQYF	TGTGCCAGTAGTATCTTTGGGACAGGGTCTTCCAACAGCTCCTACGAGCAGTACTTC	TRBV19	few	TRBJ2-7	TRBD1
CSERDGGTDTQYF	TGCAGCGAGAGGGACGGCGGCACAGATACGCAGTATTTT	TRBV29-1	few	TRBJ2-3	NA
CASSLIGPNEQFF	TGTGCCAGCAGCTTAATAGGGCCCAATGAGCAGTTCTTC	TRBV7-2	NA	TRBJ2-1	NA
CASSLTQGKMNTEAFF	TGCGCCAGCAGCCTAACACAGGGGAAGATGAACACTGAAGCTTTCTTT	TRBV5-1	NA	TRBJ1-1	TRBD1
CASSLGIAADTQYF	TGTGCCAGCAGCTTAGGTATAGCTGCAGATACGCAGTATTTT	TRBV7-3	NA	TRBJ2-3	NA
CASSLTSGSNNEQFF	TGTGCCAGCAGTTTGACTAGCGGCTCAAACAATGAGCAGTTCTTC	TRBV6-5	NA	TRBJ2-1	TRBD2
CASSLTSQNYGYTF	TGTGCCAGCAGCTTAACGTCGCAGAACTATGGCTACACCTTC	TRBV7-8	few	TRBJ1-2	NA
CASSLADYTEAFF	TGCGCCAGCAGCTTGGCCGATTATACTGAAGCTTTCTTT	TRBV5-1	NA	TRBJ1-1	NA
CASLPLWGGNQPQHF	TGTGCCAGCCTACCCCTGTGGGGAGGCAATCAGCCCCAGCATTTT	TRBV19	NA	TRBJ1-5	NA
CASSQGGQGNEQFF	TGTGCCAGCAGCCAAGGGGGACAGGGCAATGAGCAGTTCTTC	TRBV4-2	NA	TRBJ2-1	TRBD1
CASGRPPNTGELFF	TGTGCCAGCGGACGGCCTCCGAACACCGGGGAGCTGTTTTTT	TRBV28	once	TRBJ2-2	NA
CASGLYNEQFF	TGTGCTAGTGGTTTATACAATGAGCAGTTCTTC	TRBV12-5	NA	TRBJ2-1	NA
CASSLLSGMQFF	TGTGCCAGCAGTCTCCTAAGCGGGATGCAGTTCTTC	TRBV28	few	TRBJ2-1	TRBD2
CASSLSEDISYNEQFF	TGCGCCAGCAGCCTCTCCGAAGACATCTCCTACAATGAGCAGTTCTTC	TRBV4-1	NA	TRBJ2-1	NA
CASRPQGAKQYF	TGTGCCAGCAGGCCACAGGGGGCTAAGCAGTACTTC	TRBV6-5	NA	TRBJ2-7	TRBD1
CASSLVGGNTIYF	TGTGCCAGCAGCTTGGTAGGGGGAAACACCATATATTTT	TRBV7-9	NA	TRBJ1-3	NA
CASTVTGRRNEQFF	TGTGCCAGCACGGTTACAGGGAGACGGAATGAGCAGTTCTTC	TRBV6-1	NA	TRBJ2-1	NA
CASSQGRGSETQYF	TGTGCCAGCAGCCAAGGAAGGGGGTCGGAGACCCAGTACTTC	TRBV4-2	NA	TRBJ2-5	NA
CASSLGLGDEQFF	TGTGCCAGCAGCCTTGGTCTGGGCGATGAGCAGTTCTTC	TRBV7-3	NA	TRBJ2-1	NA
CASSYYEYTEAFF	TGTGCCAGCAGTTACTATGAGTACACTGAAGCTTTCTTT	TRBV28	NA	TRBJ1-1	NA
CASTFYRVGEKLFF	TGTGCCAGCACCTTTTACAGGGTTGGTGAAAAACTGTTTTTT	TRBV2	NA	TRBJ1-4	NA
CASSRFSGGDNEQFF	TGTGCCAGCAGCCGCTTTAGCGGGGGGGACAATGAGCAGTTCTTC	TRBV7-8	NA	TRBJ2-1	TRBD2
CASSLGSGKRQPQHF	TGTGCCAGTTCCTTGGGGTCCGGCAAACGGCAGCCCCAGCATTTT	TRBV19	NA	TRBJ1-5	NA
CASSLWGPGNQPQHF	TGTGCCAGCAGTTTATGGGGGCCTGGCAATCAGCCCCAGCATTTT	TRBV27	NA	TRBJ1-5	NA
CASSSPMSEPSNIQYF	TGTGCCAGCAGTTCTCCGATGTCCGAACCGTCAAACATTCAGTACTTC	TRBV27	NA	TRBJ2-4	NA
CASSFSNSPLHF	TGTGCCAGCAGTTTCTCTAATTCACCCCTCCACTTT	TRBV28	NA	TRBJ1-6	NA
CASRGLPSETQYF	TGTGCCAGCAGAGGACTTCCAAGTGAGACCCAGTACTTC	TRBV2	NA	TRBJ2-5	NA
CAWSRGAGRTTNEKLFF	TGTGCCTGGAGTCGGGGGGCGGGAAGGACAACTAATGAAAAACTGTTTTTT	TRBV30	NA	TRBJ1-4	NA
CASSQDTAGTGALEQYF	TGCGCCAGCAGCCAAGATACAGCCGGGACAGGCGCCTTAGAGCAGTACTTC	TRBV4-3	NA	TRBJ2-7	TRBD1
CASSLNPHDRVRETQYF	TGTGCCAGCAGCTTAAACCCCCACGACAGGGTGAGAGAGACCCAGTACTTC	TRBV7-6	once	TRBJ2-5	TRBD1
CASSLALAEETQYF	TGCGCCAGCAGCTTGGCGCTAGCGGAAGAGACCCAGTACTTC	TRBV5-1	NA	TRBJ2-5	TRBD2
CASSLGGPTVSNQPQHF	TGTGCCAGCAGCTTAGGAGGGCCGACTGTTAGCAATCAGCCCCAGCATTTT	TRBV7-2	NA	TRBJ1-5	NA
CASSHRASVRTDTQYF	TGTGCCAGCAGCCACCGCGCGAGCGTTAGGACAGATACGCAGTATTTT	TRBV14	NA	TRBJ2-3	NA